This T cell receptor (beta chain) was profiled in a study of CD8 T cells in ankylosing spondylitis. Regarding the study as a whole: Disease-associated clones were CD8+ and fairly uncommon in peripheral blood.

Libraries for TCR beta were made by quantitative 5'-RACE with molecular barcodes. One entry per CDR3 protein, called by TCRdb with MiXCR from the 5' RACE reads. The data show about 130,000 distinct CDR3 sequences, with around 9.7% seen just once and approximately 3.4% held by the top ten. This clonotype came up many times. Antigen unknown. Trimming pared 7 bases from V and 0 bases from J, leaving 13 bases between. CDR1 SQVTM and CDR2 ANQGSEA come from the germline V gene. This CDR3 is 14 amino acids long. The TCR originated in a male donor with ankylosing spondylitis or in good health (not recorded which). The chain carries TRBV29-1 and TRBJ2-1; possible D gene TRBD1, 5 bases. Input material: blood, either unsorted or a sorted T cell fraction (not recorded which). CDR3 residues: CSADTQDSYNEQFF. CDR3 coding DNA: TGCAGCGCTGACACACAGGACTCCTACAATGAGCAGTTCTTC.